This passage covers 28 T cell receptor beta chains from one sample sequenced in a study of T cells in Graves' hyperthyroidism and ophthalmopathy. Template material for amplifying TCR beta CDR3 regions consisted of RNA transcripts. HTBI primers drove first-round RT-PCR of the TCR CDR3. MiXCR, applied by TCRdb to the multiplex PCR reads, yields one record per CDR3 protein. Of more than 300,000 distinct CDR3 sequences listed, around 20% are singletons. Sequencing was performed on blood. These TCRs come from a man younger than 30 with Graves' ophthalmopathy.

This clonotype has a count of ten or more. The genes are TRBV6-1 and TRBJ2-1, with D unclear. Trimming stripped 11 bases from V and 12 bases from J, with 20 bases between. This CDR3 is 12 amino acids long. Germline V gene lookup returns CDR1 MNHNS and CDR2 SASEGT. CDR3 bases: TGTGCCGCCCTAACCACGGAACAGTGGCAGTTCTTC. Its translation: CAALTTEQWQFF.

This chain connects TRBV5-1 to TRBJ2-3, with TRBD2 identical over 11 bases. Germline lookup yields CDR1 SGHRS and CDR2 YFSETQ. This CDR3 comprises 20 residues. With 4 bases clipped from V and 0 bases from J, the junction kept 16 bases outside the gene matches. Here the CDR3 reads CASSPPELAGAYSSTDTQYF. The CDR3, as DNA: TGCGCCAGCAGCCCCCCCGAACTAGCGGGAGCCTACTCTAGCACAGATACGCAGTATTTT.

This clonotype was counted at least ten times. The genes are TRBV5-1 and TRBJ1-4; possible D gene TRBD1, 5 bases. This CDR3 has 16 amino acids. V lost 0 bases and J 3 bases, leaving 12 bases between the germline ends. Germline V lookup: CDR1 SGHRS, CDR2 YFSETQ. The CDR3 nucleotides are TGCGCCAGCAGCTTGGCGGTGCAAGGGGCTAATGAAAAACTGTTTTTT. Protein product: CASSLAVQGANEKLFF.

The chain uses TRBV4-2 and TRBJ2-7, with TRBD1 matching 8 bases. V gave up 4 bases and J gave up 2 bases; unmatched junction bases: 10. The CDR3 has 16 residues. Germline V gene data show CDR1 as LGHNA and CDR2 as YNFKEQ. In DNA, the CDR3 is TGTGCCAGCAGCCGGGAGGTTAGACAGGGGCCCTACGAGCAGTACTTC. It encodes CASSREVRQGPYEQYF.

This clonotype was picked up many times. This rearrangement joins TRBV5-5 to TRBJ2-2, with D perhaps TRBD2 (5 bases). The length of the CDR3 is 15 residues. V was clipped by 2 bases and J by 4 bases, with 12 bases between them. Per germline, CDR1 SGHKS and CDR2 YYEKEE (reference sequence). CDR3 sequence (DNA): TGTGCCAGCAGCTTTCGACGAGGGAGCACCGGGGAGCTGTTTTTT. Protein sequence: CASSFRRGSTGELFF. Looking up the rest from reference TRBV5-5 and TRBJ2-2 gives the full variable domain: DAGVTQSPTHLIKTRGQQVTLRCSPISGHKSVSWYQQVLGQGPQFIFQYYEKEERGRGNFPDRFSARQFPNYSSELNVNALLLGDSALYLCASSFRRGSTGELFFGEGSRLTVL.

This clonotype occurred a few times. The chain carries TRBV7-9 and TRBJ1-2; no definite D call. CDR3 size: 11 residues. Trimming stripped 3 bases from V and 11 bases from J, with 10 bases between. Germline values: CDR1 SEHNR, CDR2 FQNEAQ (reference sequence). The CDR3 DNA is TGTGCCAGCAGCTTTGACTCTCATTACACCTTC. Protein sequence: CASSFDSHYTF.

Ten or more counts support this clonotype. The V and J genes are TRBV7-8 and TRBJ1-5; D remains unclear. The CDR3 runs 16 residues. Trimming cost V 0 bases and J 3 bases, with 12 bases left between them. Germline loops: CDR1 SGHVS, CDR2 FQNEAQ. Here the CDR3 DNA reads TGTGCCAGCAGCTTAGCCGGCGGACCGTTCAATCAGCCCCAGCATTTT. Protein product: CASSLAGGPFNQPQHF.

This clonotype was recorded at least ten times. The chain employs TRBV12-3 or TRBV12-4 and TRBJ2-1; perhaps TRBD1 as D (6 bases). This CDR3 contains 15 residues. Trimming took 4 bases from V and 1 from J, leaving 11 bases between them. CDR3 bases: TGTGCCAGCAGTTACAGGGCGACGTCCTACAATGAGCAGTTCTTC. Protein sequence: CASSYRATSYNEQFF.

To note about this clonotype: A read error may be the cause here, since a much bigger clone is one base away. It is unclear where the CDR3 begins or ends on the DNA, so no DNA is shown, and the CDR3 is as TCRdb lists it. This sequence joins TRBV29-1 and TRBJ1-4. Per the germline V gene, CDR1 is SQVTM and CDR2 is ANQGSEA. Ends included, the CDR3 has 14 residues. CDR3: CSVGVGITNEKLLF.

This clonotype was picked up a small number of times. The V call is TRBV11-2, the J call TRBJ2-2; TRBD1 is a possible D gene (5 bases). The CDR3 loop spans 15 amino acids. CDR1 is SGHAT, CDR2 FQNNGV, per germline. Between the trimmed V and J ends, which lost 2 bases and 6 bases, there was a span of 13 bases. Here the CDR3 reads CASSLMMTVAGELFF. As DNA, the CDR3 is TGTGCCAGCAGCTTAATGATGACAGTCGCCGGGGAGCTGTTTTTT.

The sample holds one count of this clonotype. The rearrangement links TRBV5-1 to TRBJ2-5; the D gene is possibly TRBD2 (5 bases). The CDR3 runs 14 residues. V gave up 4 bases and J gave up 1 base, with 11 bases separating them. Germline V gene lookup returns CDR1 SGHRS and CDR2 YFSETQ. The CDR3 coding sequence is TGCGCCAGCAGCGTACCGGGAACCCAAGAGACCCAGTACTTC. Protein sequence: CASSVPGTQETQYF.

This clonotype has only a few counts. This chain connects TRBV15 to TRBJ2-1; D is ambiguous. The germline V gene encodes CDR1 LNHNV and CDR2 YYDKDF (reference sequence). The ends were cut back, 3 bases at V and 0 bases at J, with 12 bases in the middle. This CDR3 has 16 amino acids. The CDR3: CATSSPALSSYNEQFF. The CDR3 DNA is TGTGCCACCAGCAGCCCGGCCCTAAGCTCCTACAATGAGCAGTTCTTC.

At least ten counts were recorded for this clonotype. The genes are TRBV18 and TRBJ1-1; D gene ambiguous. This CDR3 has 13 amino acids. V lost 2 bases to trimming and J lost 1 base, with 5 bases between them. CDR1 is KGHSH and CDR2 is LQKENI in the germline V gene. CDR3 in DNA: TGTGCCAGCTCACCAAAAGCGAACACTGAAGCTTTCTTT. Amino acids: CASSPKANTEAFF.

This clonotype has a count of ten or more. V gene TRBV12-3 or TRBV12-4 combines with J gene TRBJ1-4; a possible D gene is TRBD1 (6 bases). The V end lost 5 bases, the J end lost 6 bases, and 13 bases lay between the germline ends. The CDR3 spans 14 residues. CDR3 sequence reads: CASSRSGGYEKLFF. CDR3 coding DNA: TGTGCCAGCAGTCGGTCGGGGGGCTATGAAAAACTGTTTTTT.

V is TRBV9 and J is TRBJ1-1, with D possibly matching TRBD1 (6 bases). The V gene lost 10 bases and the J gene lost 1 base, with 17 bases spanning the gap. Germline loops: CDR1 SGDLS, CDR2 YYNGEE. The CDR3 is made up of 14 amino acids. CDR3: CASSGGGPNTEAFF. The DNA for the CDR3 is TGTGCCTCTTCTGGTGGGGGGCCGAACACTGAAGCTTTCTTT. Full variable domain (outside the CDR3, taken from reference TRBV9 and TRBJ1-1): DSGVTQTPKHLITATGQRVTLRCSPRSGDLSVYWYQQSLDQGLQFLIQYYNGEERAKGNILERFSAQQFPDLHSELNLSSLELGDSALYFCASSGGGPNTEAFFGQGTRLTVV.

This clonotype was counted at least ten times. The rearrangement uses TRBV3-1 and TRBJ2-5, with 8 nucleotides matching TRBD1. CDR3 length: 13 amino acids. V trimming: 4 bases; J trimming: 5 bases; junction bases outside the gene matches: 3. Germline V gives CDR1 LGHDT, CDR2 YNNKEL (reference sequence). CDR3 loop: CASSPWTGETQYF. The CDR3 DNA reads TGTGCCAGCAGCCCCTGGACAGGGGAGACCCAGTACTTC.

This clonotype was seen just once. The chain has TRBV3-1 and TRBJ2-7; D remains unclear. Germline-derived CDR1 and CDR2 are LGHDT and YNNKEL (reference sequence). Trimming shortened V by 1 base and J by 0 bases, and 10 bases separated the two germline ends. The CDR3 has 15 amino acids. The CDR3 is CASSQGVASSYEQYF. DNA of the CDR3: TGTGCCAGCAGCCAAGGGGTCGCCAGCTCCTACGAGCAGTACTTC.

The rearrangement joins TRBV5-1 to TRBJ1-6; no clear D. Germline CDR1 reads SGHRS; CDR2 reads YFSETQ. The CDR3 has 14 amino acids. V shed 8 bases and J shed 4 bases, with 13 bases lying between them. CDR3 DNA: TGCGCCAGAAAAGTGGACGGGTATAATTCACCCCTCCACTTT. It codes for CARKVDGYNSPLHF.

This clonotype came up many times. The CDR3: CASSQYYYQDTQYF. The CDR3 nucleotides are TGTGCCAGCAGCCAATATTACTACCAGGATACGCAGTATTTT. This rearrangement joins TRBV3-1 to TRBJ2-3; D unclear. Germline-derived CDR1 and CDR2 are LGHDT and YNNKEL (reference sequence). V was cut by 2 bases and J by 6 bases, with 12 bases left in between. This CDR3 is built from 14 residues.

This clonotype was observed many times. The genes are TRBV7-2 and TRBJ2-3, with 8 bases aligning to TRBD2. With 6 bases clipped from V and 2 bases from J, the junction kept 7 bases outside the gene matches. CDR3 size: 15 residues. CDR1 is SGHTA and CDR2 is FQGNSA in the germline V gene. The CDR3 here is CASRRLAQTTDTQYF. In DNA form, the CDR3 reads TGTGCCAGCAGGCGACTAGCGCAAACCACAGATACGCAGTATTTT.

The sample holds a few counts of this clonotype. The junction differs from germline at one of its ends, possibly a read error. The chain uses TRBV5-1 and TRBJ1-6; D might be TRBD1 (5 bases). The CDR3 is 15 residues long. Germline V gives CDR1 SGHRS, CDR2 YFSETQ. CDR3 bases: TGTGCCAGCAGCTTGGAGCCAGGGCCCGTATCCCCCCTCCACTTT. This sequence encodes CASSLEPGPVSPLHF.

Comments on this clonotype: A read error may account for a junction end that differs from germline. The V gene is TRBV9, the J gene TRBJ2-6; a possible D gene is TRBD1 (6 bases). The germline CDR1 and CDR2 sequences are SGDLS and YYNGEE. This CDR3 contains 17 residues. The CDR3 DNA reads TGTACCAGCAGCATCACGACAGGTACCTCTGGGGCCAACGTCCTGACTTTC. It is translated as CTSSITTGTSGANVLTF.

This clonotype was detected ten times or more. V usage is TRBV2 and J usage is TRBJ1-1; D remains ambiguous. CDR1 SNHLY and CDR2 FYNNEI come from the germline V gene. Trimming left V 1 base short and J 3 bases short, with 12 bases between. This CDR3 has 15 amino acids. CDR3 protein: CASSEETPRDTEAFF. The CDR3 DNA reads TGTGCCAGCAGTGAAGAAACCCCTAGGGACACTGAAGCTTTCTTT.

Regarding this clonotype: This may stem from a read error, because a much larger clone lies one nucleotide away. The chain employs TRBV2 and TRBJ2-3, with D perhaps TRBD1 (5 bases). V lost 7 bases and J 4 bases, leaving 9 bases between the germline ends. This CDR3 comprises 12 residues. Per the germline V gene, CDR1 is SNHLY and CDR2 is FYNNEI. CDR3 coding DNA: TGTGCCAGCAAAAGGGGCGCAGATACGCAGTATTTT. Translated, it gives CASKRGADTQYF. Based on the CDR3 plus reference TRBV2 and TRBJ2-3, the full variable domain is EPEVTQTPSHQVTQMGQEVILRCVPISNHLYFYWYRQILGQKVEFLVSFYNNEISEKSEIFDDQFSVERPDGSNFTLKIRSTKLEDSAMYFCASKRGADTQYFGPGTRLTVL.

CDR3 nucleotide sequence: TGTGCCAGCAGGGGGAGGATCGGGCCTGGAAACACCATATATTTT. As protein: CASRGRIGPGNTIYF. The chain links TRBV12-3 or TRBV12-4 to TRBJ1-3; D remains ambiguous. Between the trimmed V and J ends, which lost 6 bases and 2 bases, there was a span of 14 bases. This CDR3 contains 15 residues.

This clonotype was observed a few times. The chain recombines TRBV15 with TRBJ2-1, with a weak D call TRBD1 (6 bases). The CDR3 is made up of 12 amino acids. Looked up from germline, CDR1 is LNHNV and CDR2 is YYDKDF (reference sequence). The V gene lost 4 bases and the J gene lost 10 bases, with 11 bases spanning the gap. The CDR3 DNA sequence: TGTGCCACCAGCAAAACAGGGTGGGAGCAGTTCTTC. Translation: CATSKTGWEQFF.

The table lists this clonotype with many counts. The chain has TRBV5-1 and TRBJ1-6; D is unresolved. The CDR3 is made up of 15 amino acids. The V end lost 5 bases, the J end lost 9 bases, and 18 bases lay between the germline ends. The germline V gene encodes CDR1 SGHRS and CDR2 YFSETQ. The CDR3: CASSPSDPGRSPLHF. CDR3 DNA: TGCGCCAGCAGTCCCTCCGACCCAGGACGTTCACCCCTCCACTTT.

A word on this clonotype: One end of the junction does not line up with germline, which may come from a read error. The J gene is TRBJ2-1, the V gene TRBV7-7; 8 bases agree with TRBD2. Germline CDR1 reads SSHAT; CDR2 reads FNYEAQ (reference sequence). CDR3 length equals 16 residues. The CDR3 is CASSSTDGGAWNEQFF. The CDR3 DNA reads TGTGCTAGCAGCTCCACCGACGGGGGGGCCTGGAATGAGCAGTTCTTC.